The clone carrying this T cell receptor beta chain was found many times. Its antigen is not identified. This sample is part of a study of identical twins. Study-level findings and limits: Fewer insertions were carried by abundant cord blood beta clonotypes, but none was seen in memory repertoires.

MiXCR, run by TCRdb on the 5' RACE reads, gives a single entry per CDR3 protein. There are about 920,000 distinct CDR3 sequences in the sample; over 9% occur only once, and around 1.5% lies in the top ten. Germline-derived CDR1 and CDR2 are DFQATT and SNEGSKA (reference sequence). The CDR3 is 15 residues long. Between the trimmed V and J ends, which lost 0 bases and 0 bases, there was a span of 9 bases. These data also featured in a second study, about yellow fever vaccine responses in identical twins.

The receptor comes from a woman aged 18-29 years in good health. The sample taken for sequencing was PBMCs. This chain connects TRBV20-1 to TRBJ2-1, with D unresolved. CDR3 amino acids: CSARERLSSYNEQFF. The CDR3 bases are TGCAGTGCTAGAGAGCGGCTAAGCTCCTACAATGAGCAGTTCTTC.